This T cell receptor (beta chain) is drawn from a study of blood T cell repertoires in COVID-19. On the study more broadly: The samples span acute and convalescent COVID-19 from the United States, Italy and Spain.

The method was immunoSEQ multiplex PCR; TCRdb's version includes in-frame clones alone and lacks a portion of them. Here the sample spans roughly 300,000 clones, 85% to 90% being singletons. J was trimmed by 3 bases and V by 8 bases; bases with no gene match: 18. This CDR3 comprises 17 residues. Germline CDR1 and CDR2: MNHEY and SMNVEV (reference sequence). The sample consisted of PBMCs or T cells enriched from blood (not recorded which). The rearrangement uses TRBV27 and TRBJ1-2; 7 nucleotides line up with TRBD1. This receptor was obtained from a woman aged 18-29 years who had recovered from COVID-19. Here the CDR3 reads CASRLGPHRGQDYGYTF. The CDR3 nucleotides are TGTGCCAGCCGCCTGGGCCCCCACAGGGGTCAGGACTATGGCTACACCTTC.